The 18 T cell receptor beta chains listed next were all sequenced from one sample in a study of long-term antiretroviral therapy in people with HIV. Version v3.0 of the immunoSEQ assay ran at survey level. Profiling relied on immunoSEQ multiplex PCR, and the TCRdb table lists in-frame clones only, not all of them. The sample gives under 20,000 clones, approximately 82% of which show up once; roughly 14% is in the top ten. Sequencing was performed on unsorted PBMCs, taken 0.5 years before starting antiretroviral therapy. Source of these receptors: a woman in her 50s with HIV.

The rearrangement links TRBV4-2 to TRBJ2-5, with 11 bases identical to TRBD2. Germline V gene sequence: CDR1 LGHNA, CDR2 YNFKEQ. The CDR3 sequence is 16 residues long. V lost 0 bases and J lost 4; bases outside the gene matches: 4. The CDR3 sequence is CASSQDPSGGSETQYF. CDR3 nucleotide sequence: TGTGCCAGCAGCCAAGATCCTAGCGGGGGGTCAGAGACCCAGTACTTC.

This clone appeared a single time. The chain is built from TRBV7-2 and TRBJ2-1; D is tentatively TRBD1 or TRBD2 (6 bases each). This CDR3 has 15 residues. CDR1 SGHTA and CDR2 FQGNSA come from the germline V gene. Trimming removed 6 bases from V and 0 bases from J, with 12 bases in between. In nucleotides, the CDR3 is TGTGCCAGCAGTGATAGGGGGGCCTCCTACAATGAGCAGTTCTTC. It translates to CASSDRGASYNEQFF.

V gene TRBV30 combines with J gene TRBJ2-7; D gene uncertain. The CDR3 length is 11 residues. V lost 3 bases and J lost 4, with 7 bases in between. The germline V gene has CDR1 GTSNPN and CDR2 SVGIG (reference sequence). CDR3 sequence (DNA): TGTGCCTGGAGAAGGGTTTACGAGCAGTACTTC. Amino acids: CAWRRVYEQYF.

The V and J genes are TRBV7-3 and TRBJ2-3; 7 bases align to TRBD1. The CDR3 spans 13 residues. J gave up 5 bases and V 4 bases, and 3 bases lay outside the gene matches. Looked up from germline, CDR1 is SGHTA and CDR2 is FQGTGA. CDR3 residues: CASSSDREDTQYF. The CDR3 DNA sequence: TGTGCCAGCAGCTCCGACAGGGAAGATACGCAGTATTTT.

The rearrangement links TRBV6-1 to TRBJ2-6, with TRBD1 matching 8 bases. Germline assignment: CDR1 MNHNS and CDR2 SASEGT. This CDR3 comprises 15 residues. V shed 9 bases, J shed 0 bases, and the junction held 4 bases outside the gene matches. Here the CDR3 DNA reads TGTGCCAGTACGCAGGGGGCCTCTGGGGCCAACGTCCTGACTTTC. It is translated as CASTQGASGANVLTF.

The chain combines TRBV7-2 with TRBJ2-5, with 7 bases identical to TRBD2. The CDR3 has 15 residues. J lost 5 bases, V lost 2 bases, and 8 bases had no gene match. From germline, CDR1 is SGHTA and CDR2 FQGNSA. Here the CDR3 reads CASSLQTLGGETQYF. CDR3 coding DNA: TGTGCCAGCAGCTTACAAACTTTGGGAGGGGAGACCCAGTACTTC. Full variable domain (rest looked up from reference TRBV7-2 and TRBJ2-5): GAGVSQSPSNKVTEKGKDVELRCDPISGHTALYWYRQSLGQGLEFLIYFQGNSAPDKSGLPSDRFSAERTGGSVSTLTIQRTQQEDSAVYLCASSLQTLGGETQYFGPGTRLLVL.

V and J are TRBV2 and TRBJ2-3; either TRBD1 or TRBD2 may fit D (5 bases each). The germline V gene has CDR1 SNHLY and CDR2 FYNNEI. The CDR3 extends over 13 amino acids. The V end lost 8 bases, the J end lost 1 base, and 10 bases lay between the germline ends. The CDR3 nucleotides read TGTGCCAGCGGCAGGGACGGCACAGATACGCAGTATTTT. This encodes CASGRDGTDTQYF. Based on the CDR3 plus reference TRBV2 and TRBJ2-3, the full variable domain is EPEVTQTPSHQVTQMGQEVILRCVPISNHLYFYWYRQILGQKVEFLVSFYNNEISEKSEIFDDQFSVERPDGSNFTLKIRSTKLEDSAMYFCASGRDGTDTQYFGPGTRLTVL.

The V call is TRBV27, the J call TRBJ1-4, with 7 bases aligning to TRBD1. The ends lost 5 bases at V and 7 bases at J; junction bases unmatched: 10. The CDR3 contains 15 residues. CDR1 is MNHEY and CDR2 is SMNVEV in the germline V gene (reference sequence). The CDR3 is CASSRQGWEVEKLFF. CDR3 nucleotide sequence: TGTGCCAGCAGTCGACAGGGTTGGGAAGTTGAAAAACTGTTTTTT.

This sequence joins TRBV5-6 and TRBJ1-3; D is unresolved. The CDR3 is 15 residues long. Deletions cut 0 bases from V and 0 bases from J, with 7 bases between. The germline gives CDR1 SGHDT, CDR2 YYEEEE. The CDR3 is CASSLAAVSGNTIYF. CDR3 bases: TGTGCCAGCAGCTTGGCGGCAGTCTCTGGAAACACCATATATTTT.

This chain links TRBV29-1 with TRBJ1-2, with a tentative D call TRBD1 (5 bases). V was pared by 4 bases and J by 8 bases, with 17 bases between. Germline values: CDR1 SQVTM, CDR2 ANQGSEA. This CDR3 region has 13 residues. The CDR3 loop is CSVARDGKGGYTF. The CDR3 nucleotides are TGCAGCGTTGCCCGCGACGGGAAGGGGGGCTACACCTTC. Filled out from reference TRBV29-1 and TRBJ1-2, the complete variable domain reads SAVISQKPSRDICQRGTSLTIQCQVDSQVTMMFWYRQQPGQSLTLIATANQGSEATYESGFVIDKFPISRPNLTFSTLTVSNMSPEDSSIYLCSVARDGKGGYTFGSGTRLTVV.

The chain uses TRBV11-2 and TRBJ1-5; TRBD1 matches at 7 bases. Germline trimming cut 0 bases from V and 4 bases from J; bases unmatched to any gene: 9. The germline V gene has CDR1 SGHAT and CDR2 FQNNGV. CDR3 length equals 17 residues. The CDR3 is CASSLDLGQGVNQPQHF. CDR3 DNA sequence: TGTGCCAGCAGCTTAGATCTGGGCCAGGGGGTTAATCAGCCCCAGCATTTT.

V is TRBV14 and J is TRBJ2-1; unclear D gene. The V end lost 1 base, the J end lost 8 bases, and 6 bases lay between the germline ends. Germline V gene lookup returns CDR1 SGHDN and CDR2 FVKESK. The CDR3 contains 12 residues. CDR3 in DNA: TGTGCCAGCAGCCAAGTCGTCGATGAGCAGTTCTTC. It translates to CASSQVVDEQFF.

The rearrangement uses TRBV7-8 and TRBJ2-7; the D is unclear. The ends were cut back, 2 bases at V and 2 bases at J, with 13 bases in the middle. The CDR3 has 15 amino acids. Germline CDR1 and CDR2: SGHVS and FQNEAQ. Written as DNA, the CDR3 is TGTGCCAGCAGCTTATTTGGAAAGGACCCCTACGAGCAGTACGTC. Translating it yields CASSLFGKDPYEQYV.

The CDR3 DNA reads as TGTGCCAGCAGACCCACGGGCCAGAATGAAAAACTGTTTTTT. The encoded protein is CASRPTGQNEKLFF. The chain is built from TRBV6-5 and TRBJ1-4; unclear D gene. This CDR3 spans 14 amino acids. The V gene lost 6 bases and the J gene lost 5 bases, with 13 bases spanning the gap. Germline V lookup: CDR1 MNHEY, CDR2 SVGAGI.

This clone was observed a few times. The chain recombines TRBV2 with TRBJ2-3; no firm D call. Germline CDR1 SNHLY, CDR2 FYNNEI. V lost 6 bases and J lost 0, with 7 bases in between. The CDR3 runs to 13 residues. This CDR3 is CASRPASTDTQYF. The CDR3 DNA is TGTGCCAGCAGACCAGCTAGCACAGATACGCAGTATTTT.

This clone is a singleton in its sample. CDR3 in amino acids: CASSGGPFTGELFF. Here the CDR3 DNA reads TGCGCCAGCAGCGGGGGCCCTTTCACCGGGGAGCTGTTTTTT. The J gene is TRBJ2-2, the V gene TRBV5-1; the D gene is possibly TRBD1 (6 bases). V shed 4 bases and J shed 4 bases, with 11 bases lying between them. The CDR3 is 14 amino acids. CDR1 is SGHRS and CDR2 is YFSETQ in the germline V gene.

DNA of the CDR3: TGTGCCTGGAGTGTACAAGGCGGGGTTCGAGGCAATCAGCCCCAGCATTTT. Protein product: CAWSVQGGVRGNQPQHF. This chain uses TRBV30 with TRBJ1-5; D is unclear. Per the germline V gene, CDR1 is GTSNPN and CDR2 is SVGIG (reference sequence). This CDR3 comprises 17 residues. V lost 0 bases and J 2 bases, leaving 17 bases between the germline ends.

The chain carries TRBV7-8 and TRBJ1-4, with 7 bases matching TRBD1. CDR1 and CDR2 (germline): SGHVS, FQNEAQ. The CDR3 consists of 18 residues. V lost 4 bases, J lost 12 bases, and 23 bases stayed unmatched. The CDR3 protein is CASSSSKGQAYTDGELFF. DNA of the CDR3: TGTGCCAGCAGCTCGTCAAAAGGACAGGCCTATACGGACGGGGAACTGTTTTTT.